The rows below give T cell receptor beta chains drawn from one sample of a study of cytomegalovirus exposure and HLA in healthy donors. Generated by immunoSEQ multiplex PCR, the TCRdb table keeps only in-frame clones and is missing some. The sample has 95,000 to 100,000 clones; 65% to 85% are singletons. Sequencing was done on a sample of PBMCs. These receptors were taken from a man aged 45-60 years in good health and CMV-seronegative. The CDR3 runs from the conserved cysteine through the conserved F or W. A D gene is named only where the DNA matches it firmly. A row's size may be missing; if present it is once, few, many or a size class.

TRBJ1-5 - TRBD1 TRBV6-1 TGTGCCAGCAGCAACGACAGGGGCGGCAATCAGCCCCAGCATTTT CASSNDRGGNQPQHF
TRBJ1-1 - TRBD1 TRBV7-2 TGTGCCAGCAGCTTAGTCAGGGGGTTTGGCACTGAAGCTTTCTTT CASSLVRGFGTEAFF
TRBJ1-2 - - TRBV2 TGTGCCAGCAGTGTACACAGGGCGGCAGTCTACACCTTC CASSVHRAAVYTF
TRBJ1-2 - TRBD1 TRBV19 TGTGCCAGTAGCCCGAGGGGGCGCGACTATGGCTACACCTTC CASSPRGRDYGYTF
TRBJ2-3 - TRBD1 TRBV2 TGTGCCAGTAAGAGGGACAGGCCAGATACGCAGTATTTT CASKRDRPDTQYF
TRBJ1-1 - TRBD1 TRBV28 TGTGCCAGCAGTTTGCGGACAGGAAACACTGAAGCTTTCTTT CASSLRTGNTEAFF
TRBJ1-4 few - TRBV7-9 TGTTCCAGCAATAGATATTCAACTAATGAAAAACTGTTTTTT CSSNRYSTNEKLFF
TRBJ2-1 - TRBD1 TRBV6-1 TGTGCCAGCAGGATGACAGGGGACAATGAGCAGTTCTTC CASRMTGDNEQFF
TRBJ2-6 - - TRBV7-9 TGTGCCAGCAGCTTGGGTGGCGGGGTGAGCTCTGGGGCCAACGTCCTGACTTTC CASSLGGGVSSGANVLTF
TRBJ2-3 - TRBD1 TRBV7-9 TGTTCCAGCAGCGCAACAGGGGGCCGCACAGATACGCAGTATTTT CSSSATGGRTDTQYF
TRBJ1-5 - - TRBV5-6 TGTGCCAGCAGCTTAGGAGATCAGCCCCAGCATTTT CASSLGDQPQHF
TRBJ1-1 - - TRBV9 TGTGCCAGCAGCGTAACACCGATCACTGAAGCTTTCTTT CASSVTPITEAFF
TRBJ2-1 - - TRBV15 TGTGCCACCAGCAGGGGGACTCCCACCTACAATGAGCAGTTCTTC CATSRGTPTYNEQFF
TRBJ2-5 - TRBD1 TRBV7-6 TGTGCCAGCAGCGCCCGCCGGGACAGGGACCAAGAGACCCAGTACTTC CASSARRDRDQETQYF
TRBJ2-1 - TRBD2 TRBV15 TGTGCCACCAGCAGAGTGGGCGGAGGGACCGGGGCGGGACTAGCCCGGGTCAATGAGCAGTTCTTC CATSRVGGGTGAGLARVNEQFF
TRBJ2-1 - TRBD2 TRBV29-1 TGCAGCGCCCGTAGGACTAGCGGGAGAGGTGAGCAGTTCTTC CSARRTSGRGEQFF
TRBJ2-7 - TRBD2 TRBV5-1 TGCGCCAGCAGCATAAGCGGGGGGGGATACGAGCAGTACTTC CASSISGGGYEQYF
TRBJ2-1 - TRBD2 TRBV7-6 TGTGCCAGCAGCTTACCGAAGACTAGCCCAGGTGAGCAGTTCTTC CASSLPKTSPGEQFF
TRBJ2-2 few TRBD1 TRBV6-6 TGTGCCAGCAGAAACAGGGGCGGAGGCGGGGAGCTGTTTTTT CASRNRGGGGELFF
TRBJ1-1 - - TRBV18 TGTGCCAGCTCATCAGCGGAGAACACTGAAGCTTTCTTT CASSSAENTEAFF
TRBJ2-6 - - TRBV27 TGTGCCAGCAGTTTAGTTCCCCGACCCAGGTCTGGGGCCAACGTCCTGACTTTC CASSLVPRPRSGANVLTF
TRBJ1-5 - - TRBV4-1 TGCGCCAGCAGCGCCCGTTGGGGGGGCAATCAGCCCCAGCATTTT CASSARWGGNQPQHF
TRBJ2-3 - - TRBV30 TGTGCCTGGAGGTCTCGGGACTGGGCGGATACGCAGTATTTT CAWRSRDWADTQYF
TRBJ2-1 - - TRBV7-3 TGTGCCAGCAGCAGGGGGACAACGAGGAATGAGCAGTTCTTC CASSRGTTRNEQFF
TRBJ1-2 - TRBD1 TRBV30 TGTGCCTGGAGTAGGGGGCAATTCCAATTCAGTGGCTACACCTTC CAWSRGQFQFSGYTF
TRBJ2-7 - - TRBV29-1 TGCAGCGTTGATAACGGCCACACTACGGGTGAGCAGTACTTC CSVDNGHTTGEQYF
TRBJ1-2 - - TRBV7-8 TGTGCCAGCAGCTTATTGGTTGGGGGCGCGGACTATGGCTACACCTTC CASSLLVGGADYGYTF
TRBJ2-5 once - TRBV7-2 TGTGCCAGCAGCTTAGATCGCGGTTCCCAAGAGACCCAGTACTTC CASSLDRGSQETQYF
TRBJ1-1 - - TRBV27 TGTGCCAGCGGTTACCAATCCAGCACTGAAGCTTTCTTT CASGYQSSTEAFF
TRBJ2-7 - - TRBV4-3 TGCGCCAGCAGCCAAGAAGGCCCGGGACTCCTCTCCTACGAGCAGTACTTC CASSQEGPGLLSYEQYF
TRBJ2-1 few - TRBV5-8 TGTGCCAGCAGCCCGGGTCTGGGTTCAGAGGAACAGTTCTTC CASSPGLGSEEQFF
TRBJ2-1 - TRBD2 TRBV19 TGTGCCAGTAAGCGGGGGGTTACTTACAATGAGCAGTTCTTC CASKRGVTYNEQFF
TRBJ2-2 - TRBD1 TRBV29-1 TGCAGCGTTGGAGGCGGGACAGGGAACACCGGGGAGCTGTTTTTT CSVGGGTGNTGELFF
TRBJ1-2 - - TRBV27 TGTGCCAGCAGTTTAAGCTGGGGCGACTATGGCTACACCTTC CASSLSWGDYGYTF
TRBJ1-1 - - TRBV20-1 TGCACCGCGACGGGAGGGAATGAAGCTTTCTTT CTATGGNEAFF
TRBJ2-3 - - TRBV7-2 TGTGCCAGCAGCTTAGCACTAATTAGCACAGATACGCAGTATTTT CASSLALISTDTQYF
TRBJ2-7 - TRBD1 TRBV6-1 TGTGCCAGCACCAGGGGGACAGGTACCTACGAGCAGTACTTC CASTRGTGTYEQYF
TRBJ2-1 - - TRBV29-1 TGCAGCGTTGAGGGGGGAGTCCATGAGCAGTTCTTC CSVEGGVHEQFF
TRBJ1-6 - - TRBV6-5 TGTGCCAGCAGTTACAGGGGAATGAATTCACCCCTCCACTTT CASSYRGMNSPLHF
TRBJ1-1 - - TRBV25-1 TGTGCCACTACTAAGGAGGGGCGCGGGAACACTGAAGCTTTCTTT CATTKEGRGNTEAFF
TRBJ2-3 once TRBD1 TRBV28 TGTGCCAGCAGGGGACAGGCCCGAGGGGATACGCAGTATTTT CASRGQARGDTQYF